This TCR beta chain was sequenced for a study of blood T cell repertoires in COVID-19. Looking at the study overall: Both acute and convalescent COVID-19 samples were obtained from the United States, Italy and Spain.

CDR1 is MNHEY, CDR2 SVGAGI, per germline. CDR3 length: 15 residues. V lost 2 bases, J lost 3 bases, and 10 bases lay in between. In the source study's methods: Counts of nucleated cells, estimated from reference gene primer amplification, were obtained. Here immunoSEQ multiplex PCR was the method, and the copy in TCRdb shows in-frame clones only, minus some. The V and J calls and clone size were taken over from that table, and D and trimming were inferred from the DNA. The sample lists roughly 200,000 clones, approximately 84% occurring once. This clonotype was sampled from a woman aged 70-85 years with active or convalescent COVID-19. Input material: peripheral blood. The J gene is TRBJ2-2, the V gene TRBV6-5; D might be TRBD2 (5 bases). CDR3 amino acids: CASSYEGQDTGELFF. The DNA of the CDR3 is TGTGCCAGCAGTTACGAGGGCCAGGACACCGGGGAGCTGTTTTTT.